The T cell receptor (beta chain) under discussion was sequenced for a study of blood T cell repertoires in COVID-19. Germline V gene data show CDR1 as SNHLY and CDR2 as FYNNEI. The CDR3 runs to 14 residues. The V gene lost 5 bases and the J gene lost 0 bases, with 5 bases spanning the gap. Comment on this clone: The sample contains more than one DNA sequence encoding this CDR3.

Data came from immunoSEQ multiplex PCR; TCRdb stores just in-frame clones and leaves some out. The sample carries approximately 340,000 clones, 87% recorded once. V gene TRBV2 combines with J gene TRBJ2-6; D ambiguous. The sequencing sample was made of peripheral blood. This sequence originates from a man aged 25-45 years with COVID-19, enrolled during active disease. CDR3 amino acids: CASSLRSGANVLTF. DNA of the CDR3: TGTGCCAGCAGTTTGCGCTCTGGGGCCAACGTCCTGACTTTC.